This TCR beta chain was observed in a study of T-cell reconstitution after alpha-beta-depleted transplantation in children. Between the trimmed V and J ends, which lost 3 bases and 3 bases, there was a span of 12 bases. Per germline, CDR1 MDHEN and CDR2 SYDVKM. This CDR3 region has 14 residues. Construction of the TCRbeta library involved unique molecular identifiers. MiXCR was run by TCRdb on the PCR reads, yielding one entry per CDR3 protein. The sample shows over 550,000 distinct CDR3 sequences, 10% of them seen only once. This rearrangement joins TRBV28 to TRBJ2-7; tentative D call: TRBD1 (5 bases). This sequence was found in a human donor who donated a stem cell graft to a child with acute myeloid leukemia. Source: PBMCs from the stem cell graft donor, taken from the stem cell graft. CDR3 in amino acids: CASSLNVQDYEQYF. The CDR3 region has the DNA TGTGCCAGCAGTTTGAATGTACAGGACTACGAGCAGTACTTC.